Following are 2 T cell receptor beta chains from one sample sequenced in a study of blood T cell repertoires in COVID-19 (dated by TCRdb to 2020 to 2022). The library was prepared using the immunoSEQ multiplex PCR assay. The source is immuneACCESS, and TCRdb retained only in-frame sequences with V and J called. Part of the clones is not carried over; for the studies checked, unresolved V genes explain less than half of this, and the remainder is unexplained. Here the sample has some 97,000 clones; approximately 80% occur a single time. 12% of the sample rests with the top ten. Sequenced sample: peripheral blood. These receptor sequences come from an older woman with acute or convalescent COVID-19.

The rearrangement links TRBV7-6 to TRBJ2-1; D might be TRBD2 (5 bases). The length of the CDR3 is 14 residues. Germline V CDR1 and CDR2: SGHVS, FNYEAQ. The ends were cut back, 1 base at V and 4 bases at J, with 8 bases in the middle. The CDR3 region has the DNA TGTGCCAGCAGCTTAGGGCCGGGGTACAATGAGCAGTTCTTC. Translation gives CASSLGPGYNEQFF.

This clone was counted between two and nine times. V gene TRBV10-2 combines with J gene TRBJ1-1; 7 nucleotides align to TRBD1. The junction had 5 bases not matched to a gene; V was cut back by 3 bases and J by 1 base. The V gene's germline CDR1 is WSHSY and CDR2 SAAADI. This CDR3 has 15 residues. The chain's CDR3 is CASSDSRTGNTEAFF. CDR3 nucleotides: TGCGCCAGCAGTGACTCCCGGACAGGGAACACTGAAGCTTTCTTT.